This TCR beta chain was identified during a study of Graves' ophthalmopathy and Graves' hyperthyroidism. CDR1 and CDR2 (germline): SGHTA, FQGTGA. The CDR3 sequence is 15 residues long. The V end lost 5 bases, the J end lost 0 bases, and 11 bases lay between the germline ends. This clonotype was seen at least ten times. Amplification of the TCR beta CDR3 regions used RNA transcripts (as template). HTBI-primed RT-PCR formed the first round, and a multiplex PCR formed the second. MiXCR, run by TCRdb on the multiplex PCR reads, gives a single entry per CDR3 protein. The table shows hundreds of thousands of distinct CDR3 sequences, with 22% occurring only once.

Sequencing input: peripheral blood. V is TRBV7-3 and J is TRBJ1-3; unclear D gene. This TCR came from a young woman with stable Graves' hyperthyroidism. Some clones in this sample may be carry-over from other donors' samples. CDR3 protein: CASSEHNYSGNTIYF. The CDR3 nucleotides read TGTGCCAGCAGCGAGCACAATTACTCTGGAAACACCATATATTTT.